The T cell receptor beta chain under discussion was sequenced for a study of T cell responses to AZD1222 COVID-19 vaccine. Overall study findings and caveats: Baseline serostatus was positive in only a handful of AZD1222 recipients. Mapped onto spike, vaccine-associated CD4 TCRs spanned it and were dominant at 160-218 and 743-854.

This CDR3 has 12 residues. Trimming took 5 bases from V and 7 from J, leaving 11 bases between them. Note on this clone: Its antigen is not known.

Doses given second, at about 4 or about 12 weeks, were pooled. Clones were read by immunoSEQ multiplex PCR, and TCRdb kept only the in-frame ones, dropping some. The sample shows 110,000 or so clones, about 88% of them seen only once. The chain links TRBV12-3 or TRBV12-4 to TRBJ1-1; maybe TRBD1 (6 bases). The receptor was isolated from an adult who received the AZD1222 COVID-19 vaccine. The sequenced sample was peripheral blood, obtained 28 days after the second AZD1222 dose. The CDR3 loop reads CASSQPGHEAFF. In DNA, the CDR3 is TGTGCCAGCAGTCAGCCGGGACATGAAGCTTTCTTT.